This T cell receptor beta chain derives from a study of shared clonotypes between healthy human individuals. Study-level results: In this cohort, only blood was sampled, and tissue repertoires likely differ.

Concerning this clone itself: What it recognizes is unknown.

The CDR3 contains 14 residues. After removal of 6 bases from V and 0 bases from J, the junction contained 3 bases not matched to a gene. Per the germline V gene, CDR1 is MNHNS and CDR2 is SASEGT. CD45RO negativity and positive selection for CCR7 defined naive CD8 cells, a population that excluded terminally differentiated effector memory CD45RA+ cells. Libraries were prepared by immunoSEQ multiplex PCR; TCRdb keeps only in-frame clonotypes and omits some of them. The sample comprises millions of clones, approximately 94% of which are singletons, and around 1.1% rests with the top ten. Sequenced sample: naive CD8+ T cells sorted from blood. This sequence was found in a man between 18 and 35 years old in good health. V gene TRBV6-1 combines with J gene TRBJ2-7; 9 positions match TRBD1. CDR3 sequence (DNA): TGTGCCAGCAGCAACAGGGGGCCCTCCTACGAGCAGTACTTC. Translating gives CASSNRGPSYEQYF.